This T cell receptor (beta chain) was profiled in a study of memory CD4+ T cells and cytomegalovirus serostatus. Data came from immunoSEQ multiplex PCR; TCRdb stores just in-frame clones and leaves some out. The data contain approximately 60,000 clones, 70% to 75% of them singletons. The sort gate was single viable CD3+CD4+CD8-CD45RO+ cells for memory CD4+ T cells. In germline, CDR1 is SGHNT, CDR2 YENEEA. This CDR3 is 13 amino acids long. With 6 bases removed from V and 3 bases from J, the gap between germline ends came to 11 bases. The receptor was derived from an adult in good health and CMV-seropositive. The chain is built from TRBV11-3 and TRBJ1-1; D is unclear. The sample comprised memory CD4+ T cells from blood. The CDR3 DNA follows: TGTGCCAGCAGAGTAGGGTTAGACACTGAAGCTTTCTTT. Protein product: CASRVGLDTEAFF.